The clone carrying this T cell receptor beta chain was counted ten times or more. The data derive from a study of spatial heterogeneity in lung cancer. The germline V and J ends were trimmed by 5 bases and 8 bases, with 18 bases remaining between them. This CDR3 comprises 14 residues. Per germline, CDR1 SGHTA and CDR2 FQGTGA. TCRdb redid the calling of the 5' RACE reads with MiXCR, one entry per CDR3 protein. The sample carries about 48,000 distinct CDR3 sequences, approximately 5.7% recorded once. Documented time point: sample taken at primary tumor resection. Samples came from about 72 TRACERx patients with untreated early-stage lung cancer. The input material, whole RNA from tumor, nontumor lung or frozen PBMC, was sequenced unsorted.

The chain carries TRBV7-3 and TRBJ1-2, with D perhaps TRBD1 (5 bases). The receptor's source is a male donor with early-stage non-small cell lung cancer. Here the sequenced sample was PBMCs, taken at surgery. CDR3 residues: CASSPTLRGEGYTF. In DNA, the CDR3 is TGTGCCAGCAGCCCAACGCTGCGGGGGGAAGGCTACACCTTC.